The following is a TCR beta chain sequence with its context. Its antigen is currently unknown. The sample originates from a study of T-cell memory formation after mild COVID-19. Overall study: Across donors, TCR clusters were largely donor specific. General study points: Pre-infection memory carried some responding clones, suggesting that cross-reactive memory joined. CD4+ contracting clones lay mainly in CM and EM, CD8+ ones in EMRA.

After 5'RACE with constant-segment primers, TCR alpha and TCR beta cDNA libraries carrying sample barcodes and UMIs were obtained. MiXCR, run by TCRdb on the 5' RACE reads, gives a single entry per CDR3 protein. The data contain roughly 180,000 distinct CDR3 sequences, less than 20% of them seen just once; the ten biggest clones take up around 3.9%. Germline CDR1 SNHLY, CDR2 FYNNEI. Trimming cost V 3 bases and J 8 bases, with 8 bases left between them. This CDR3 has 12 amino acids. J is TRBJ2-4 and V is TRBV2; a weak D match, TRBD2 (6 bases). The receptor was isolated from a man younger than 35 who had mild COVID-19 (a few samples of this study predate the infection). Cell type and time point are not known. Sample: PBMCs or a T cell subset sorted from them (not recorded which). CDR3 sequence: CASSEGGYIQYF. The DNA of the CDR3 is TGTGCCAGCAGTGAGGGAGGCTACATTCAGTACTTC.